This T cell receptor beta chain was documented in a study of T cell repertoires in aging, cancer and after chemotherapy (dated by TCRdb to between 2018 and 2021). As for the study more broadly: Donors spanned six age groups from 30 or younger to 70 or older, with at least three individuals per group. Paired pre- and post-chemotherapy samples in the hematological group came from chronic lymphocytic leukemia patients treated with fludarabine- or bendamustine-based regimens. In total, the full dataset held several million TCR reads. The study profiled peripheral blood TCR beta repertoires from healthy donors and cancer patients to examine immunoaging and T cell reconstitution after chemotherapy. A cohort of 220 or so cancer patients (approximately 91 with hematological and around 120 with solid cancers) was assembled, and approximately 99 healthy donors were included as a reference group.

TCR beta rearrangements were amplified from genomic DNA extracted from peripheral blood rather than from sorted cells or RNA. Note on this clonotype: No cognate antigen has been identified for it. No much larger clone is present one base from it, and per-base qualities are unavailable.

Reading from cysteine to phenylalanine, the CDR3 counts 18 amino acids. The retained sequence is limited to the CDR3, 54 bases, with the frame set at the first base. Trimming leaves V shorter by 0 bases and J shorter by 8 bases, with the junction holding 14 bases beyond the gene matches. CDR1 is given as MRHNA and CDR2 as SNTAGT, both from the germline V gene. General study outcomes and caveats: Lymphoid organ infiltration was present in hematological cancer patients, and this infiltration may itself impair thymic emigration or peripheral T cell expansion. Compared with age-matched healthy donors, untreated patients with hematological or solid cancers had significantly lower TCR diversity and higher clonality in blood. Median generation probability increased over the chemotherapy interval in both cancer cohorts, suggesting repertoire reconstitution through rebound thymic output. The authors noted that the repertoire data do not allow conclusions about immunological memory after chemotherapy. In healthy donors, the decline in TCR diversity with age was mainly explained by loss of richness, whereas in cancer patients loss of evenness was also found to contribute.

Rearranged TRB sequences spanning V, D and J segments were amplified in a multiplex touch-down PCR with a mixed TRB-A/B primer pool. Illumina adapters and sample indices were attached to the amplicons through two consecutive PCR reactions run with Phusion HS II polymerase. Amplicons were gel-purified with the NucleoSpin Gel and PCR Clean-up kit, then checked with Qubit and an Agilent 2100 Bioanalyzer. The libraries were sequenced on an Illumina MiSeq with 600-cycle, single-indexed, paired-end runs. On the study's bioinformatics: Processing of the TRB sequences was carried out with MiXCR versions 2.12 and 3.0.5. Each unique CDR3 nucleotide sequence counted as one clone, and only productive sequences with at least two reads were retained. Shannon diversity, evenness, clonality (one minus evenness), and alpha-parameterized diversity profiles from alpha 0 to 5 were included as repertoire metrics. The IGoR algorithm was used to compute generation probabilities of clones in paired pre- and post-chemotherapy samples. TCRdb handled the public reads itself, with Q25 trimming in fastp and clone calling in MiXCR, and kept productive beta chains. Each record represents a unique CDR3 protein, reported with the most common genes and DNA among its rows. The V and J calls come from TCRdb's annotation, not from the publication. Recorded for this sample are around 1,400 distinct CDR3 sequences; about 25% of them occurred a single time. Less than 45% of the sample comes from the top ten.

The rearranged segments are TRBV6-4 and TRBJ1-4; TRBD1 aligns with 8 central bases. This TCR derives from a human donor with a blood cancer. The sample comprised blood. CDR3 protein: CASSDSIQGGAHREKLFF. The nucleotide sequence reads as follows: TGTGCCAGCAGTGACTCGATACAGGGGGGGGCGCATCGCGAAAAACTGTTTTTT.